A single sample is the source of the 29 T cell receptor beta chains below, sequenced in a study of blood T cell repertoires in COVID-19. Only in-frame clones appear in the TCRdb table, and some are missing; sequencing was by immunoSEQ multiplex PCR. The data hold around 430,000 clones, with about nine tenths observed a single time. Sequencing was performed on peripheral blood. The receptors shown here come from a woman in her forties or fifties with COVID-19, enrolled during active disease.

The chain joins TRBV24-1 to TRBJ2-2; 7 bases line up with TRBD2. The CDR3 totals 17 residues. Losses at the gene ends were 0 bases for V and 2 bases for J; bases not matched to a gene: 5. Germline CDR1 reads KGHDR; CDR2 reads SFDVKD. The DNA for the CDR3 is TGTGCCACCAGTGATTTGCAGGGAGGGACTAACACCGGGGAGCTGTTTTTT. This sequence encodes CATSDLQGGTNTGELFF.

The chain links TRBV10-3 to TRBJ2-5; 10 nucleotides match TRBD1. Per germline, CDR1 ENHRY and CDR2 SYGVKD. The CDR3 spans 15 residues. Trimming took 6 bases from V and 5 from J; bases not matched to a gene: 9. The CDR3 reads CAISDLDRGWETQYF. The CDR3 coding sequence is TGTGCCATCAGCGACCTGGACAGGGGGTGGGAGACCCAGTACTTC.

The chain joins TRBV5-1 to TRBJ2-3, with a tentative D call TRBD1 (6 bases). The V end was cut by 2 bases, the J end by 1 base, with 17 bases between. CDR1 and CDR2 (germline): SGHRS, YFSETQ. The CDR3 is made up of 17 amino acids. The CDR3 nucleotides are TGCGCCAGCAGCTTAAGGGAACAGGGAGTCGGCACAGATACGCAGTATTTT. It translates to CASSLREQGVGTDTQYF.

The chain couples TRBV19 to TRBJ1-5; the match to TRBD1 covers 7 bases. Per the germline V gene, CDR1 is LNHDA and CDR2 is SQIVND (reference sequence). V lost 5 bases to trimming and J lost 0 bases; unmatched junction nucleotides: 4. The CDR3 totals 15 residues. The CDR3 region has the DNA TGTGCCAGTAGTTGGGACAGCCTTAGCAATCAGCCCCAGCATTTT. Its translation is CASSWDSLSNQPQHF.

A single count supports this clone. The chain employs TRBV2 and TRBJ1-3; a weak D match, TRBD1 (5 bases). Trimming pared 7 bases from V and 4 bases from J, leaving 11 bases between. The CDR3 is made up of 13 amino acids. Germline V lookup: CDR1 SNHLY, CDR2 FYNNEI. CDR3 loop: CASTQGEGNTIYF. In DNA form, the CDR3 reads TGTGCCAGCACCCAGGGTGAGGGAAACACCATATATTTT. Combining the CDR3 with reference TRBV2 and TRBJ1-3 gives the whole variable domain EPEVTQTPSHQVTQMGQEVILRCVPISNHLYFYWYRQILGQKVEFLVSFYNNEISEKSEIFDDQFSVERPDGSNFTLKIRSTKLEDSAMYFCASTQGEGNTIYFGEGSWLTVV.

The count of this clone is one. This sample also contains other DNA sequences that code for the same CDR3. The chain has TRBV3-1 (or the pseudogene TRBV3-2) and TRBJ2-3; maybe TRBD2 (5 bases). Germline V CDR1 and CDR2: LGHDT, YNNKEL (reference sequence). Trimming left V 1 base short and J 4 bases short, with 6 bases between. The CDR3 covers 13 residues. CDR3 region: CASSQGGADTQYF. Written as DNA, the CDR3 is TGTGCCAGCAGCCAAGGGGGAGCAGATACGCAGTATTTT.

This chain uses TRBV6-1 with TRBJ2-3; 7 bases match TRBD1. Germline V gene sequence: CDR1 MNHNS, CDR2 SASEGT. CDR3 length: 13 residues. The V segment lost 2 bases and the J segment 9 bases; nucleotides outside the gene matches: 5. CDR3 residues: CASSEIRGPTQYF. The CDR3, as DNA: TGTGCCAGCAGTGAAATAAGGGGGCCCACGCAGTATTTT.

J is TRBJ1-1 and V is TRBV6-5; D is ambiguous. Trimming pared 7 bases from V and 10 bases from J, leaving 16 bases between. Germline V gene data show CDR1 as MNHEY and CDR2 as SVGAGI. The CDR3 extends over 12 amino acids. DNA for the CDR3: TGTGCCAGCAAACTAACCTCGGGTCTAGCTTTCTTT. Translated: CASKLTSGLAFF.

This clone was recorded only once. J is TRBJ2-7 and V is TRBV5-1; D not certain. The CDR3 extends over 14 amino acids. V shed 0 bases and J shed 1 base, with 8 bases lying between them. Germline CDR1 SGHRS, CDR2 YFSETQ. CDR3 residues: CASSLGPGSYEQYF. CDR3 in DNA: TGCGCCAGCAGCTTGGGGCCAGGATCCTACGAGCAGTACTTC.

This clone has just a few counts. CDR3 region: CAWSVQAGSEQYF. Here the CDR3 DNA reads TGTGCCTGGAGTGTACAGGCCGGATCCGAGCAGTACTTC. The chain has TRBV30 and TRBJ2-7; D perhaps matches TRBD1 (5 bases). The CDR3 is 13 residues long. Between the trimmed V and J ends, which lost 0 bases and 6 bases, there was a span of 12 bases. From germline, CDR1 is GTSNPN and CDR2 SVGIG (reference sequence).

The rearrangement links TRBV20-1 to TRBJ1-1, with D hard to call. Trimming shortened V by 3 bases and J by 3 bases, and 14 bases separated the two germline ends. This CDR3 is 14 amino acids long. The germline V gene encodes CDR1 DFQATT and CDR2 SNEGSKA (reference sequence). In nucleotides, the CDR3 is TGCAGTGCTAGTTCCGGGAGGCTTGACACTGAAGCTTTCTTT. Amino acids: CSASSGRLDTEAFF.

Note on this clone: One junction end does not reproduce the germline sequence, and a read error may be involved. The rearrangement joins TRBV6-1 to TRBJ2-2; TRBD1 aligns across 9 bases. Germline lookup yields CDR1 MNHNS and CDR2 SASEGT. The CDR3 sequence is 14 residues long. CDR3 in DNA: TGTGCCAGCACTGAACAGGGGGCGACCGGGGAGCTGTTTTTT. This translates into CASTEQGATGELFF.

The V call is TRBV5-1, the J call TRBJ2-1; 9 bases agree with TRBD1. Germline values: CDR1 SGHRS, CDR2 YFSETQ. The CDR3 contains 15 residues. V was pared by 0 bases and J by 7 bases, with 5 bases of the junction left unmatched. For the CDR3, the DNA is TGCGCCAGCAGCTTGGTAACAGGGGGCGGGAATGAGCAGTTCTTC. It translates to CASSLVTGGGNEQFF.

The chain couples TRBV12-5 to TRBJ1-5, with D uncertain. From germline, CDR1 is LGHNT and CDR2 FRNRAP. The CDR3 consists of 13 residues. V shed 1 base and J shed 6 bases, with 7 bases lying between them. The CDR3 nucleotides are TGTGCTAGTGGTTTGGCCCAATCTCAGCCCCAGCATTTT. Residues: CASGLAQSQPQHF.

The chain couples TRBV2 to TRBJ2-7; 7 bases fit TRBD2. J lost 3 bases, V lost 3 bases, and 2 bases had no gene match. The CDR3 runs to 13 residues. Per germline, CDR1 SNHLY and CDR2 FYNNEI. CDR3 loop: CASSEGGIYEQYF. DNA for the CDR3: TGTGCCAGCAGTGAGGGAGGGATCTACGAGCAGTACTTC.

The rearrangement links TRBV28 to TRBJ1-6, with 12 bases matching TRBD1. CDR1 is MDHEN, CDR2 SYDVKM, per germline. The CDR3 runs to 20 residues. J gave up 4 bases and V 6 bases, and 16 bases lay outside the gene matches. CDR3 in DNA: TGTGCCAGCAGCTCATCCCGAGGGACAGGGGGCCCACCTTATAATTCACCCCTCCACTTT. Residues: CASSSSRGTGGPPYNSPLHF.

V and J are TRBV28 and TRBJ1-1; unclear D gene. Trimming shortened V by 3 bases and J by 11 bases, and 7 bases separated the two germline ends. CDR1 and CDR2 from the germline V gene are MDHEN and SYDVKM. The CDR3 has 10 residues. The CDR3: CASSFFQAFF. The CDR3 DNA sequence: TGTGCCAGCAGTTTTTTTCAGGCTTTCTTT.

This chain joins TRBV5-1 and TRBJ1-1; no definite D call. The germline V gene has CDR1 SGHRS and CDR2 YFSETQ. With 5 bases removed from V and 1 base from J, the gap between germline ends came to 18 bases. The CDR3 has 16 amino acids. DNA of the CDR3: TGCGCCAGCAGTGCAGGTTGGGCCGTACCGAACACTGAAGCTTTCTTT. Encoded protein: CASSAGWAVPNTEAFF.

The chain carries TRBV27 and TRBJ1-1; maybe TRBD1 (6 bases). V dropped 6 bases and J dropped 1 base, with 12 bases sitting between them. CDR3 length: 14 amino acids. Germline-derived CDR1 and CDR2 are MNHEY and SMNVEV (reference sequence). In DNA form, the CDR3 reads TGTGCCAGCAGCGATCAGGGGACGAACACTGAAGCTTTCTTT. Translating it yields CASSDQGTNTEAFF.

V gene TRBV27 combines with J gene TRBJ2-3, with 8 positions matching TRBD2. The germline CDR1 and CDR2 sequences are MNHEY and SMNVEV (reference sequence). V was clipped by 0 bases and J by 3 bases; unmatched bases: 5. The CDR3 loop spans 16 amino acids. In DNA, the CDR3 is TGTGCCAGCAGTTTATCCGGCGGGGGGAGGACAGATACGCAGTATTTT. This sequence encodes CASSLSGGGRTDTQYF.

Here the CDR3 reads CASSTQQVDGSPLHF. Here the CDR3 DNA reads TGCGCCAGCAGCACTCAACAGGTTGATGGTTCACCCCTCCACTTT. This chain uses TRBV5-1 with TRBJ1-6; D possibly corresponds to TRBD1 (5 bases). This CDR3 contains 15 residues. V lost 4 bases and J 9 bases, leaving 17 bases between the germline ends. Germline CDR1 and CDR2: SGHRS and YFSETQ.

The rearrangement joins TRBV7-9 to TRBJ2-1; D may be TRBD1 (6 bases). Germline CDR1 and CDR2: SEHNR and FQNEAQ (reference sequence). The CDR3 contains 15 residues. V was trimmed by 4 bases and J by 4 bases, leaving 14 bases between them. This CDR3 reads CASSSTGTSYNEQFF. As DNA, the CDR3 is TGTGCCAGCAGCTCGACCGGGACAAGTTACAATGAGCAGTTCTTC.

The J gene is TRBJ2-7, the V gene TRBV28; TRBD1 agrees at 7 bases. Germline lookup yields CDR1 MDHEN and CDR2 SYDVKM. The CDR3 length is 17 residues. V was clipped by 11 bases and J by 6 bases; unmatched bases: 25. The CDR3 region is CASLPPTIQGQRGEQYF. The CDR3 region has the DNA TGTGCCTCCCTCCCCCCGACGATACAGGGGCAGAGGGGCGAGCAGTACTTC.

The CDR3 region is CASSQTGKGSGLPSTDTQYF. The CDR3 DNA sequence: TGTGCCAGCAGCCAAACAGGGAAGGGTAGCGGGCTACCTAGCACAGATACGCAGTATTTT. The chain is built from TRBV7-6 and TRBJ2-3; tentative D call: TRBD2 (7 bases). Germline values: CDR1 SGHVS, CDR2 FNYEAQ. V gave up 5 bases and J gave up 0 bases, with 27 bases separating them. The CDR3 contains 20 residues.

The rearrangement links TRBV4-1 to TRBJ1-1, with no clear D. The germline V and J ends were trimmed by 0 bases and 5 bases, with 10 bases remaining between them. This CDR3 contains 14 residues. In germline, CDR1 is MGHRA, CDR2 YSYEKL. In DNA form, the CDR3 reads TGCGCCAGCAGCCAAGACGCCCCGAGGACTGAAGCTTTCTTT. Translation: CASSQDAPRTEAFF.

This clone has more than one count but fewer than ten. This chain links TRBV28 with TRBJ1-6; the D is unclear. This CDR3 has 16 amino acids. Per germline, CDR1 MDHEN and CDR2 SYDVKM. The V gene lost 10 bases and the J gene lost 9 bases, with 25 bases spanning the gap. CDR3 region: CATQNLAASRGSPLHF. The CDR3 DNA reads as TGTGCCACACAAAACCTAGCCGCCTCCCGGGGTTCACCCCTCCACTTT.

The V call is TRBV19, the J call TRBJ1-2; D not certain. CDR3 size: 12 residues. Looked up from germline, CDR1 is LNHDA and CDR2 is SQIVND (reference sequence). Between the trimmed V and J ends, which lost 5 bases and 4 bases, there was a span of 8 bases. The CDR3 DNA reads as TGTGCCAGTAGTTTTCAGTTCTATGGCTACACCTTC. Translated: CASSFQFYGYTF.

This clone has only a few counts. Here the CDR3 reads CASSFRQGGGYTF. The CDR3 DNA sequence: TGTGCCAGCAGCTTCCGACAGGGAGGTGGCTACACCTTC. The chain couples TRBV7-2 to TRBJ1-2, with 7 bases identical to TRBD1. CDR3 length: 13 residues. V lost 3 bases, J lost 7 bases, and 5 bases stayed unmatched. Germline loops: CDR1 SGHTA, CDR2 FQGNSA.

The rearrangement uses TRBV14 and TRBJ2-4; no reliable D call. The CDR3 has 16 amino acids. Deletions cut 1 base from V and 5 bases from J, with 15 bases between. Germline V lookup: CDR1 SGHDN, CDR2 FVKESK. CDR3 protein: CASSQVNGRHQNIQYF. Written as DNA, the CDR3 is TGTGCCAGCAGCCAAGTAAATGGCAGGCACCAAAACATTCAGTACTTC.